Following are 17 T cell receptor beta chains from one sample sequenced in a study of T-cell memory formation after mild COVID-19. TCRdb called the 5' RACE reads again in MiXCR, with one record for every CDR3 protein. This sample carries about 82,000 distinct CDR3 sequences, over 10% of them seen once, and the ten largest clones take around 41%. Sequenced: PBMCs or a T cell subset sorted from them (not recorded which). The receptors shown here come from a man between 18 and 29 years old who had mild COVID-19 (a few samples of this study predate the infection). Cell type and time point are not known.

The genes are TRBV3-1 and TRBJ1-1, with D unclear. V was cut by 0 bases and J by 4 bases, with 9 bases left in between. This CDR3 comprises 14 residues. Germline V CDR1 and CDR2: LGHDT, YNNKEL (reference sequence). CDR3 amino acids: CASSQEQRSTEAFF. The CDR3 DNA follows: TGTGCCAGCAGCCAAGAACAAAGGAGCACTGAAGCTTTCTTT.

This clonotype was counted many times. This chain uses TRBV29-1 with TRBJ2-5; perhaps TRBD2 as D (7 bases). This CDR3 has 15 amino acids. V was cut by 3 bases and J by 5 bases, with 19 bases left in between. Germline CDR1 reads SQVTM; CDR2 reads ANQGSEA. The CDR3 DNA follows: TGCAGCGTTGAGACTTCGCGGGGGCGTCGGGAGACCCAGTACTTC. Translation: CSVETSRGRRETQYF.

The chain combines TRBV12-3 or TRBV12-4 with TRBJ2-2, with TRBD1 identical over 8 bases. Trimming at V came to 5 bases and at J to 7 bases, leaving 9 bases not matched to a gene. The CDR3 contains 15 residues. CDR3 sequence reads: CASSTGTGGFGELFF. The CDR3, as DNA: TGTGCCAGCAGTACCGGGACAGGCGGTTTCGGGGAGCTGTTTTTT.

At least ten counts were recorded for this clonotype. The chain links TRBV2 to TRBJ1-1; 7 bases are a match to TRBD1. Germline lookup yields CDR1 SNHLY and CDR2 FYNNEI. The CDR3 runs 14 residues. The J segment lost 4 bases and the V segment lost 2 bases, leaving 4 bases of the junction unmatched. The DNA of the CDR3 is TGTGCCAGCAGTGAAAGGGCAGGGGGCACTGAAGCTTTCTTT. Protein product: CASSERAGGTEAFF.

CDR3 sequence reads: CASSKARRTKLFF. The CDR3 region has the DNA TGTGCCAGCAGCAAAGCGCGAAGGACGAAACTGTTTTTT. V usage is TRBV21-1 and J usage is TRBJ1-4. TRBV21-1 represents a pseudogene. The CDR3 has 13 residues.

As regards this clonotype: The germline gene is not matched at one end of the junction; a read error may be the cause. This sequence joins TRBV5-1 and TRBJ2-7; maybe TRBD2 (5 bases). The CDR3 spans 13 residues. Germline CDR1 reads SGHRS; CDR2 reads YFSETQ. The CDR3: CSSSFRESYEQYF. DNA for the CDR3: TGCTCCAGCAGCTTCCGGGAATCCTACGAGCAGTACTTC.

The chain couples TRBV27 to TRBJ2-1, with 9 bases that match TRBD2. Trimming removed 6 bases from V and 11 bases from J; junction bases left unmatched: 8. The germline V gene has CDR1 MNHEY and CDR2 SMNVEV (reference sequence). This CDR3 is built from 13 residues. Here the CDR3 reads CASSKGPSGKQFF. The CDR3 DNA is TGTGCCAGCAGCAAAGGGCCTAGCGGGAAGCAGTTCTTC.

The chain recombines TRBV7-9 with TRBJ2-7; D remains unclear. Per germline, CDR1 SEHNR and CDR2 FQNEAQ (reference sequence). Between the trimmed V and J ends, which lost 1 base and 2 bases, there was a span of 9 bases. The length of the CDR3 is 14 residues. The CDR3 reads CASSLGLPTYEQYF. In DNA form, the CDR3 reads TGTGCCAGCAGCTTAGGGCTGCCGACCTACGAGCAGTACTTC.

This clonotype was seen at least ten times. The CDR3 DNA reads TGTGCCAGCAGTTGGGACTCTGGGGCCAACGTCCTGACTTTC. As protein: CASSWDSGANVLTF. The chain joins TRBV6-2 or TRBV6-3 to TRBJ2-6; D ambiguous. Trimming shortened V by 4 bases and J by 0 bases, and 4 bases separated the two germline ends. The germline gives CDR1 MNHEY, CDR2 SVGEGT. This CDR3 spans 14 amino acids.

The chain couples TRBV5-1 to TRBJ2-2; maybe TRBD2 (5 bases). Germline assignment: CDR1 SGHRS and CDR2 YFSETQ. The CDR3 length is 16 residues. Trimming removed 1 base from V and 3 bases from J, with 13 bases in between. CDR3 sequence: CASSLSPSLDTGELFF. CDR3 nucleotide sequence: TGCGCCAGCAGCTTGTCTCCTAGCCTAGACACCGGGGAGCTGTTTTTT. Filled out from reference TRBV5-1 and TRBJ2-2, the complete variable domain reads KAGVTQTPRYLIKTRGQQVTLSCSPISGHRSVSWYQQTPGQGLQFLFEYFSETQRNKGNFPGRFSGRQFSNSRSEMNVSTLELGDSALYLCASSLSPSLDTGELFFGEGSRLTVL.

CDR3 in amino acids: CASSYSRDRGDYGYTF. CDR3 DNA sequence: TGTGCCAGCAGTTACTCGCGAGACAGGGGCGACTATGGCTACACCTTC. The chain links TRBV6-5 to TRBJ1-2; 8 bases align to TRBD1. The trim removed 0 bases at V and 3 bases at J, leaving 6 bases unmatched. The CDR3 has 16 residues. Germline-derived CDR1 and CDR2 are MNHEY and SVGAGI.

The table lists this clonotype with a few counts. For the CDR3, the DNA is TGCAGCGTTGTATCACAGGGTACCTACAATGAGCAGTTCTTC. This encodes CSVVSQGTYNEQFF. The chain has TRBV29-1 and TRBJ2-1; a possible D gene is TRBD1 (6 bases). The CDR3 spans 14 residues. The V gene lost 4 bases and the J gene lost 2 bases, with 12 bases spanning the gap. Looked up from germline, CDR1 is SQVTM and CDR2 is ANQGSEA.

This clonotype was observed a handful of times. The chain has TRBV27 and TRBJ2-1; D unresolved. Germline V gene data show CDR1 as MNHEY and CDR2 as SMNVEV (reference sequence). V lost 8 bases to trimming and J lost 0 bases, with 11 bases between them. This CDR3 has 14 amino acids. CDR3 loop: CASADVSSYNEQFF. Written as DNA, the CDR3 is TGTGCCAGCGCGGACGTGAGCTCCTACAATGAGCAGTTCTTC.

This clonotype was counted between two and nine times. The rearrangement links TRBV12-3 or TRBV12-4 to TRBJ1-1; D is uncertain. The V end lost 9 bases, the J end lost 1 base, and 9 bases lay between the germline ends. CDR3 length: 12 amino acids. CDR3 DNA sequence: TGTGCCAGTGGACGAGGGAACACTGAAGCTTTCTTT. It is translated as CASGRGNTEAFF.

This clonotype was observed many times. The chain joins TRBV7-9 to TRBJ2-7; weak D call: TRBD1 (6 bases). CDR3 length: 13 amino acids. Looked up from germline, CDR1 is SEHNR and CDR2 is FQNEAQ (reference sequence). V was shortened by 3 bases and J by 2 bases, with 8 bases between the two germline ends. In nucleotides, the CDR3 is TGTGCCAGCAGCTTGACAGGACCCTACGAGCAGTACTTC. Translated, it gives CASSLTGPYEQYF.

The CDR3 loop reads CASSDLYGYTF. CDR3 bases: TGTGCCAGCAGTGACCTATATGGCTACACCTTC. V is TRBV2 and J is TRBJ1-2, with D uncertain. Germline-derived CDR1 and CDR2 are SNHLY and FYNNEI. CDR3 size: 11 residues. V was cut by 3 bases and J by 5 bases, with 4 bases left in between.

This clonotype showed up many times. The chain links TRBV6-6 to TRBJ2-7; TRBD1 aligns across 7 bases. The CDR3 consists of 15 residues. Trimming removed 0 bases from V and 6 bases from J; junction bases left unmatched: 8. Germline V gene lookup returns CDR1 MNHNY and CDR2 SVGAGI (reference sequence). CDR3 sequence (DNA): TGTGCCAGCAGTTACTCCGCGACAGGGATGGGCGAGCAGTACGTC. Translation gives CASSYSATGMGEQYV.